A selection of T cell receptor beta chains follows, all from one sample in a study of blood T cell repertoires in COVID-19. The protocol was immunoSEQ multiplex PCR, while the TCRdb copy is restricted to in-frame clones and leaves out a portion. The data show about 530,000 clones, with 85% to 90% seen just once and roughly 8% held by the top ten. What was sequenced was peripheral blood. The receptors come from a woman aged 50 to 60 with COVID-19, enrolled during active disease. Each CDR3 is given with its conserved first and last residue. Fields, in order: J gene, clone size, V gene, D gene, CDR3 DNA, CDR3 protein. D genes are given only for firm matches. Clone size is given for some rows only: seen once, a few or many times, or a class if the clone is expanded.

J: TRBJ1-4; size: .; V: TRBV7-9; D: TRBD1; DNA: TGTGCCAGCAGCCTCACAGGGGGCAGGACCGCAACTAATGAAAAACTGTTTTTT; CDR3: CASSLTGGRTATNEKLFF
J: TRBJ1-5; size: .; V: TRBV20-1; D: .; DNA: TGCAGTGCTAGTACCATGGGGAGAAGCAATCAGCCCCAGCATTTT; CDR3: CSASTMGRSNQPQHF
J: TRBJ1-2; size: .; V: TRBV19; D: .; DNA: TGTGCCAGTAGTATGAATCCGGAAGCAGGTGTGTCCTACACCTTC; CDR3: CASSMNPEAGVSYTF
J: TRBJ2-7; size: .; V: TRBV19; D: TRBD2; DNA: TGTGCCAGTAGTCCGAAGCGGGAGGGACAACGAGGGGAGCAGTACTTC; CDR3: CASSPKREGQRGEQYF
J: TRBJ1-2; size: .; V: TRBV28; D: .; DNA: TGTGCCAGCAGTTTGTCAGGGAGGGTCTATGGCTACACCTTC; CDR3: CASSLSGRVYGYTF
J: TRBJ2-3; size: .; V: TRBV11-2; D: .; DNA: TGTGCCAGCAGCTTAGGACTAAGCACAGATACGCAGTATTTT; CDR3: CASSLGLSTDTQYF
J: TRBJ2-4; size: .; V: TRBV19; D: TRBD1; DNA: TGTGCCAGTAGTATAAGATGGGGCAGGGGGCCTAAAAACATTCAGTACTTC; CDR3: CASSIRWGRGPKNIQYF
J: TRBJ2-5; size: .; V: TRBV10-1; D: .; DNA: TGCGCCAGCAGTGAGTCAGGGGATTGGGAGACCCAGTACTTC; CDR3: CASSESGDWETQYF
J: TRBJ1-2; size: .; V: TRBV7-2; D: .; DNA: TGTGCCAGCAGCTTAGAAGGACAGTCTGGCTACACCTTC; CDR3: CASSLEGQSGYTF
J: TRBJ2-7; size: .; V: TRBV19; D: TRBD2; DNA: TGTGCCAGTAGTATAGGCCCGGGAGGGGGTCTATACGAGCAGTACTTC; CDR3: CASSIGPGGGLYEQYF
J: TRBJ2-3; size: .; V: TRBV9; D: TRBD2; DNA: TGTGCCAGCAGCGTAGCGGGGGGGCACGGAGATACGCAGTATTTT; CDR3: CASSVAGGHGDTQYF
J: TRBJ1-2; size: .; V: TRBV19; D: TRBD1; DNA: TGTGCCAGTAGTATCCCCGACAGGGACCCAATTGATGGCTACACCTTC; CDR3: CASSIPDRDPIDGYTF
J: TRBJ2-1; size: .; V: TRBV9; D: .; DNA: TGTGCCAGCAGCGTATGGGGGGATGAGCAGTTCTTC; CDR3: CASSVWGDEQFF
J: TRBJ1-1; size: .; V: TRBV3-1/TRBV3-2; D: .; DNA: TGTGCCAGCAGCCCAGGGTTAAACACTGAAGCTTTCTTT; CDR3: CASSPGLNTEAFF
J: TRBJ1-1; size: few; V: TRBV5-1; D: TRBD1; DNA: TGCGCCAGCAGCTTTAGAACAGGGGGAGACACTGAAGCTTTCTTT; CDR3: CASSFRTGGDTEAFF
J: TRBJ2-5; size: .; V: TRBV5-1; D: TRBD1; DNA: TGCGCCAGCAGCTCAGACAGGGCCGAAGAGACCCAGTACTTC; CDR3: CASSSDRAEETQYF
J: TRBJ1-2; size: .; V: TRBV4-2; D: .; DNA: TGTGCCAGCAGCCAAGGATCGCGCTACGATGGCTACACCTTC; CDR3: CASSQGSRYDGYTF
J: TRBJ1-2; size: once; V: TRBV14; D: TRBD1; DNA: TGTGCCAGCAGCGGGGGACAGGGGGGCGGCTACACCTTC; CDR3: CASSGGQGGGYTF
J: TRBJ1-1; size: .; V: TRBV11-2; D: .; DNA: TGTGCCAGCAGAGGACAGATGAACACTGAAGCTTTCTTT; CDR3: CASRGQMNTEAFF
J: TRBJ1-5; size: once; V: TRBV19; D: .; DNA: TGTGCCAGTAGTCCGGTCCTCAGCAATCAGCCCCAGCATTTT; CDR3: CASSPVLSNQPQHF
J: TRBJ1-6; size: .; V: TRBV6-1; D: .; DNA: TGTGCCAGCAGTGGGACAGTCCGCTCCTATAATTCACCCCTCCACTTT; CDR3: CASSGTVRSYNSPLHF
J: TRBJ1-4; size: .; V: TRBV19; D: .; DNA: TGTGCCAGTACCCGGATACCGGGTCCGGGGGGCGAAAAACTGTTTTTT; CDR3: CASTRIPGPGGEKLFF
J: TRBJ2-7; size: .; V: TRBV7-2; D: .; DNA: TGTGCCAGCAGCCTGACTAGGCACGAGCAGTACTTC; CDR3: CASSLTRHEQYF
J: TRBJ1-6; size: .; V: TRBV6-6; D: TRBD1; DNA: TGTGCCAGCAGTCCAAGACAGGGTTCACCCCTCCACTTT; CDR3: CASSPRQGSPLHF
J: TRBJ2-2; size: .; V: TRBV6-6; D: .; DNA: TGTGCCTACAGGGTGAACACCGGGGAGCTGTTTTTT; CDR3: CAYRVNTGELFF
J: TRBJ2-1; size: .; V: TRBV24-1; D: TRBD2; DNA: TGTGCCACCAGTGACCAGACACCGGGACTATCGTACAATGAGCAGTTCTTC; CDR3: CATSDQTPGLSYNEQFF
J: TRBJ1-6; size: .; V: TRBV6-6; D: .; DNA: TGTGCCAGCAGTTACGACAGGAGCTCCTATAATTCACCCCTCCACTTT; CDR3: CASSYDRSSYNSPLHF
J: TRBJ2-3; size: .; V: TRBV27; D: .; DNA: TGTGCCAGCAGTGGCGCAGGGTACCCAGATACGCAGTATTTT; CDR3: CASSGAGYPDTQYF
J: TRBJ2-7; size: .; V: TRBV2; D: .; DNA: TGTGCCAGCAAGGGGAACCGCTACGAGCAGTACTTC; CDR3: CASKGNRYEQYF
J: TRBJ1-4; size: .; V: TRBV7-9; D: .; DNA: TGTGCCAGCAGCCAAATCCTTCAGGAAGCTAATGAAAAACTGTTTTTT; CDR3: CASSQILQEANEKLFF
J: TRBJ1-1; size: few; V: TRBV2; D: .; DNA: TGTGCCAGCCTGGAGGATGCCCCTGAAGCTTTCTTT; CDR3: CASLEDAPEAFF
J: TRBJ2-7; size: once; V: TRBV10-3; D: .; DNA: TGTGCCATCAGGGCCACAGGGCAATCCTCCTACGAGCAGTACTTC; CDR3: CAIRATGQSSYEQYF
J: TRBJ2-5; size: .; V: TRBV24-1; D: .; DNA: TGTGCCACCAGTGATTTGTCAGGGGTAGAGACCCAGTACTTC; CDR3: CATSDLSGVETQYF
J: TRBJ1-2; size: .; V: TRBV28; D: .; DNA: TGTGCCAGCAGTCCTCTGACGGGAAACTATGGCTACACCTTC; CDR3: CASSPLTGNYGYTF
J: TRBJ1-5; size: .; V: TRBV18; D: TRBD1; DNA: TGTGCCAGCTCGACGGGACAGGGTAACGTCCAGCCCCAGCATTTT; CDR3: CASSTGQGNVQPQHF
J: TRBJ1-5; size: .; V: TRBV28; D: .; DNA: TGTGCCAGCAGTTTCTACGTTCAGCCCCAGCATTTT; CDR3: CASSFYVQPQHF
J: TRBJ2-2; size: .; V: TRBV7-8; D: .; DNA: TGTGCCAGCAGCTGGCAGCTTCTACAGATGAACACCGGGGAGCTGTTTTTT; CDR3: CASSWQLLQMNTGELFF
J: TRBJ1-4; size: .; V: TRBV2; D: .; DNA: TGTGCCAGCAGTCCGGGGGTGGGCTCGGGTGAAAAACTGTTTTTT; CDR3: CASSPGVGSGEKLFF
J: TRBJ2-2; size: .; V: TRBV5-1; D: TRBD2; DNA: TGCGCCAGCAGCCCTAATTTAGCGGGTGCGAACACCGGGGAGCTGTTTTTT; CDR3: CASSPNLAGANTGELFF
J: TRBJ1-5; size: .; V: TRBV4-1; D: TRBD1; DNA: TGCGCCAGCAGCCAGGCCGGGACAGGCGATGGTAGGCCCCAGCATTTT; CDR3: CASSQAGTGDGRPQHF
J: TRBJ1-2; size: .; V: TRBV4-1; D: .; DNA: TGCGCCAGCAGCCAAGGCGAGCTCTCTAACTATGGCTACACCTTC; CDR3: CASSQGELSNYGYTF